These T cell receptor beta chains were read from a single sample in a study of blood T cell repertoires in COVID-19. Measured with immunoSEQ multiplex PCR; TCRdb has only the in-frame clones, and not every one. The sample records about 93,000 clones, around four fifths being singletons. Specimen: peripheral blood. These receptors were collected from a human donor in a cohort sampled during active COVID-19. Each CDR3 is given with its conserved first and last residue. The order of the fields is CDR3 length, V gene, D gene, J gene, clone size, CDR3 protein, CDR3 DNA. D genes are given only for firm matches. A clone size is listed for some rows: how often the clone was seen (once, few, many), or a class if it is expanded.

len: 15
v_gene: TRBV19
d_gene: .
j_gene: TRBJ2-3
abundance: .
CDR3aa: CASSGGPLRADTQYF
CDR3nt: TGTGCCAGTAGCGGGGGGCCTTTAAGGGCAGATACGCAGTATTTT

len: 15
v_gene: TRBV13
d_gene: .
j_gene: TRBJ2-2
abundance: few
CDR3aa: CASSLGRAYVGELFF
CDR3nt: TGTGCCAGCAGCTTAGGCAGGGCATATGTCGGGGAGCTGTTTTTT

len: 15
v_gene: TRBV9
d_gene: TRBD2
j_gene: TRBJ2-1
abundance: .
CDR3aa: CASSLSGLAGGEQFF
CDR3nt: TGTGCCAGCAGCTTATCGGGACTAGCGGGAGGTGAGCAGTTCTTC

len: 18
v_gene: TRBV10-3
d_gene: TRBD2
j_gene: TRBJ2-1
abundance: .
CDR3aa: CAISDGTSVSLGVNEQFF
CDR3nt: TGTGCCATCAGTGATGGGACTAGCGTTTCACTAGGGGTCAATGAGCAGTTCTTC

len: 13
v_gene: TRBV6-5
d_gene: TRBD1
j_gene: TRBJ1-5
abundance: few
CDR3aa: CASRTGFDQPQHF
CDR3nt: TGTGCCAGCAGGACAGGGTTCGATCAGCCCCAGCATTTT

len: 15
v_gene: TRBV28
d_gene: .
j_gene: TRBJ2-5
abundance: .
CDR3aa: CASTSPGRGQKTQYF
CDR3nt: TGTGCCAGCACCTCCCCGGGGCGGGGTCAGAAGACCCAGTACTTC

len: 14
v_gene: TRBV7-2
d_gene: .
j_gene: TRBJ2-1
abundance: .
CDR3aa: CASSMQSTYNEQFF
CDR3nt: TGTGCCAGCAGCATGCAGTCCACCTACAATGAGCAGTTCTTC

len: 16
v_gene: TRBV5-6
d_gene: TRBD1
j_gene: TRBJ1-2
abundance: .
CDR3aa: CASSPGDRGRSYGYTF
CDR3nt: TGTGCCAGCAGCCCGGGAGACAGGGGGCGATCCTATGGCTACACCTTC

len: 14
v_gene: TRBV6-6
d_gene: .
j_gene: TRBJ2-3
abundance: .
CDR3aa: CASSYSTGGDTQYF
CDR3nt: TGTGCCAGCAGTTACTCAACCGGCGGGGATACGCAGTATTTT

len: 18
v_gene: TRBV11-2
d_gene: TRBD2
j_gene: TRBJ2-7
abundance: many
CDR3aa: CASSLRGSSGGNSYEQYF
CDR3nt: TGTGCCAGCAGCTTAAGAGGTTCTAGCGGGGGAAACTCCTACGAGCAGTACTTC

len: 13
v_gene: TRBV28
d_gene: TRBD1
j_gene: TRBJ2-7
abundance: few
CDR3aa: CASSRTGFYEQYF
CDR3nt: TGTGCCAGCAGCAGGACAGGGTTCTACGAGCAGTACTTC

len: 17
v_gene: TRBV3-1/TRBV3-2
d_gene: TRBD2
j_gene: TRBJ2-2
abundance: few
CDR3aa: CASSHGSSGRRFGELFF
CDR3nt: TGTGCCAGCAGCCATGGGTCTAGCGGGAGGAGGTTCGGGGAGCTGTTTTTT

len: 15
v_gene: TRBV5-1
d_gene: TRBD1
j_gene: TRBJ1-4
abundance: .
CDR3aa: CASSPDRGTNEKLFF
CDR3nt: TGCGCCAGCAGCCCCGACAGGGGAACTAATGAAAAACTGTTTTTT

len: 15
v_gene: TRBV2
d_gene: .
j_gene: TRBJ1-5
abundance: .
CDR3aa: CASTPDSNSNQPQHF
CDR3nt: TGTGCCAGCACTCCTGACAGTAATAGCAATCAGCCCCAGCATTTT

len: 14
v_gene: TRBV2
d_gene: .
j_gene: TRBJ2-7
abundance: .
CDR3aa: CASSLGGVSYEQYF
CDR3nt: TGTGCCAGCAGTCTCGGCGGCGTCTCCTACGAGCAGTACTTC

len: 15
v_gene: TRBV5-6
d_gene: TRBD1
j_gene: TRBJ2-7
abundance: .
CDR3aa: CASSPARQGPNEQYF
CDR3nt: TGTGCCAGCAGCCCCGCCCGACAGGGGCCCAACGAGCAGTACTTC

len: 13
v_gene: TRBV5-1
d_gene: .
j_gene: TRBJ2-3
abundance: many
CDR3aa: CASSRQSTDTQYF
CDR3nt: TGCGCCAGCAGCCGACAGAGCACAGATACGCAGTATTTT

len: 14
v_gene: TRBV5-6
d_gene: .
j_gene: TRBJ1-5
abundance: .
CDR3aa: CASSLFGPNQPQHF
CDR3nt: TGTGCCAGCAGCTTGTTTGGGCCCAATCAGCCCCAGCATTTT

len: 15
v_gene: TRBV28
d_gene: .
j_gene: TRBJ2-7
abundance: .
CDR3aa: CASRRGDRTLLEQYF
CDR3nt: TGTGCCAGCAGAAGGGGCGATCGAACCCTCTTGGAGCAGTACTTC

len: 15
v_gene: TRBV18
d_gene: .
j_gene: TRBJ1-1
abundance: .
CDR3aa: CASSPPLIRSTEAFF
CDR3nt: TGTGCCAGCTCACCTCCTCTCATAAGGAGCACTGAAGCTTTCTTT

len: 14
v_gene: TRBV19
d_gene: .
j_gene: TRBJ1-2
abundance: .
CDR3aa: CASSPSGLTWGYTF
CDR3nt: TGTGCCAGTAGCCCCTCAGGGTTAACTTGGGGCTACACCTTC

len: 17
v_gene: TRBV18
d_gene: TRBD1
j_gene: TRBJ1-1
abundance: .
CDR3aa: CASSPSGTGAINTEAFF
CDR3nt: TGTGCCAGCTCACCATCTGGTACAGGGGCCATTAACACTGAAGCTTTCTTT

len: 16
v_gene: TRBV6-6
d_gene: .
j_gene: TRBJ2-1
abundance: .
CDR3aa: CASGTSFRGKTNEQFF
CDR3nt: TGTGCCAGCGGGACCTCATTTCGGGGGAAGACCAATGAGCAGTTCTTC